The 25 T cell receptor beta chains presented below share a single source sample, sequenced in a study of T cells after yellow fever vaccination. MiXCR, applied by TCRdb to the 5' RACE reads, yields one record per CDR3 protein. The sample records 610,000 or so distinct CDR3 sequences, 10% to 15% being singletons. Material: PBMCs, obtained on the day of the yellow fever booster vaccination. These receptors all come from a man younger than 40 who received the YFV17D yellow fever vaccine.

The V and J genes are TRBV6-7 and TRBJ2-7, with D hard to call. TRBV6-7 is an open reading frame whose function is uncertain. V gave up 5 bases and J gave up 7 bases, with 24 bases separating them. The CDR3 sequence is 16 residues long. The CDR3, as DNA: TGTGCCAGCAGTCCTAGTACTGGCACAACACCGAGGGAGCAGTACTTC. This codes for CASSPSTGTTPREQYF.

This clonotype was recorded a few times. CDR3 residues: CASRRNSGEYNEQFF. The DNA for the CDR3 is TGTGCCAGCAGGCGAAATAGCGGGGAATACAATGAGCAGTTCTTC. The V gene is TRBV7-2, the J gene TRBJ2-1; 8 positions match TRBD2. The CDR3 consists of 15 residues. V lost 6 bases to trimming and J lost 4 bases; unmatched junction nucleotides: 8. Germline CDR1 and CDR2: SGHTA and FQGNSA.

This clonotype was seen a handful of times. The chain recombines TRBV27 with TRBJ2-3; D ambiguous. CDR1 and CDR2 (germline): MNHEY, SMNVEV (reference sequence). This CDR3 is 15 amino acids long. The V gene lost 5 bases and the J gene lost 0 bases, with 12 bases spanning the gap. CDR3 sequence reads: CASSPLGGSTDTQYF. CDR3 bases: TGTGCCAGCAGTCCCCTGGGCGGTAGCACAGATACGCAGTATTTT.

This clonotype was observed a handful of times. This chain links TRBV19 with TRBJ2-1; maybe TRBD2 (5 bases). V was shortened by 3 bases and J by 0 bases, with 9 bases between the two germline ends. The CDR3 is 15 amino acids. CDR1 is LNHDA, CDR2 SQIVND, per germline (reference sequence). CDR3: CASSMRASSYNEQFF. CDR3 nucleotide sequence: TGTGCCAGTAGTATGAGGGCTAGCTCCTACAATGAGCAGTTCTTC.

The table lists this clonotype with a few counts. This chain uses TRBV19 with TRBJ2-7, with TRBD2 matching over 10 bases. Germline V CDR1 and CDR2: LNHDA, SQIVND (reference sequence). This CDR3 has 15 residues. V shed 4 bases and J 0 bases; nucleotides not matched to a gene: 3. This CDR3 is CASSTSGRFSYEQYF. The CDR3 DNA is TGTGCCAGTAGTACTAGCGGGAGATTCTCCTACGAGCAGTACTTC.

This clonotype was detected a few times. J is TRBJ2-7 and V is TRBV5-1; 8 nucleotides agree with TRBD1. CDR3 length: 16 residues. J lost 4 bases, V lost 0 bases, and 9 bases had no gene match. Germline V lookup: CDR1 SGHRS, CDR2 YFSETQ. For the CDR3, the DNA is TGCGCCAGCAGCTTGGGAGCTGGGACAGGTTATTACGAGCAGTACTTC. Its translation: CASSLGAGTGYYEQYF.

In DNA, the CDR3 is TGCGCCAGCAGCTTGGACCTAGCGGATACGCAGTATTTT. It yields the protein CASSLDLADTQYF. The V call is TRBV5-1, the J call TRBJ2-3; a possible D gene is TRBD2 (6 bases). This CDR3 contains 13 residues. The V end was cut by 0 bases, the J end by 6 bases, with 8 bases between. The germline gives CDR1 SGHRS, CDR2 YFSETQ.

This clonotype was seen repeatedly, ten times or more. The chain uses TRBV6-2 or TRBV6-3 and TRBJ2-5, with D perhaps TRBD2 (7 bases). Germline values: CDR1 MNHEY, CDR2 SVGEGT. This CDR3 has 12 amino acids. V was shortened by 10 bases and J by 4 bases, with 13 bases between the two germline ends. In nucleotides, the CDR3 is TGTGCCACCCGCGGGGGCGGAGAGACCCAGTACTTC. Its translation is CATRGGGETQYF.

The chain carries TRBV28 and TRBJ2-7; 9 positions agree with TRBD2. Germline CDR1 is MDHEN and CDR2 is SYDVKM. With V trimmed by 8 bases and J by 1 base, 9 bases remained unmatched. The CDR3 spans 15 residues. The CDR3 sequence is CASHDSGRGSYEQYF. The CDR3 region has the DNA TGTGCCAGCCACGATAGCGGGAGAGGGTCCTACGAGCAGTACTTC.

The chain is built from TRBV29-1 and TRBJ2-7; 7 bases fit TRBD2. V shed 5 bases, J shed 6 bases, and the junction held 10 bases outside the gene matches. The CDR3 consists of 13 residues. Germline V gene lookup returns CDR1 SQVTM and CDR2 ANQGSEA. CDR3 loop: CSVLVGTGGEQYF. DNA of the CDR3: TGCAGCGTTCTGGTAGGGACGGGGGGCGAGCAGTACTTC.

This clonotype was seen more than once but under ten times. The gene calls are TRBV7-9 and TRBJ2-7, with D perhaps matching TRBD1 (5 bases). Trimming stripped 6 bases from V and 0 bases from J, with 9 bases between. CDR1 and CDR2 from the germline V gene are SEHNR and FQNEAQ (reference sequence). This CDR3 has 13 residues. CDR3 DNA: TGTGCCAGCAGAGCCAGGGACTCCTACGAGCAGTACTTC. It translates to CASRARDSYEQYF.

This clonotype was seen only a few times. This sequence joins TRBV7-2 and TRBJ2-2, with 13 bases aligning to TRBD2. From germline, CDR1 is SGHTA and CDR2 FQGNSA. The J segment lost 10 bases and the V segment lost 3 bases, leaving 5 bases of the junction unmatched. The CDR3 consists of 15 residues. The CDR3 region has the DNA TGTGCCAGCAGCTTTGGACTAGCGGGAGTGGAGGAGCTGTTTTTT. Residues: CASSFGLAGVEELFF.

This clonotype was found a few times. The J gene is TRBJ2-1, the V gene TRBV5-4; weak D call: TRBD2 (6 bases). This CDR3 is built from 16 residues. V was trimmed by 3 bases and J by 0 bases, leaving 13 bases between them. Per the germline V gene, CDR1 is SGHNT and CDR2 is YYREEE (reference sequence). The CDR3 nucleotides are TGTGCCAGCAGCTCCCGGGACTCAAGCTCCTACAATGAGCAGTTCTTC. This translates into CASSSRDSSSYNEQFF. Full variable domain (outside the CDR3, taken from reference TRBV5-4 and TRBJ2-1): ETGVTQSPTHLIKTRGQQVTLRCSSQSGHNTVSWYQQALGQGPQFIFQYYREEENGRGNFPPRFSGLQFPNYSSELNVNALELDDSALYLCASSSRDSSSYNEQFFGPGTRLTVL.

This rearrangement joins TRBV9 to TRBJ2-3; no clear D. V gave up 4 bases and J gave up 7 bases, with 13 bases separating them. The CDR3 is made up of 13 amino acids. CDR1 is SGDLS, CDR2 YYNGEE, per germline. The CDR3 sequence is CASSSRGRNTQYF. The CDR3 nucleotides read TGTGCCAGCAGCTCCCGCGGTAGGAATACGCAGTATTTT.

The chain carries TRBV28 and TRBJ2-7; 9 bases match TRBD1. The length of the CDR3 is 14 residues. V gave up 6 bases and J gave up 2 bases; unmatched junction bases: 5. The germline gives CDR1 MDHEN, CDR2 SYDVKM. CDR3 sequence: CASRQTGGAYEQYF. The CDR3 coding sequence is TGTGCCAGCAGACAGACAGGGGGTGCCTACGAGCAGTACTTC.

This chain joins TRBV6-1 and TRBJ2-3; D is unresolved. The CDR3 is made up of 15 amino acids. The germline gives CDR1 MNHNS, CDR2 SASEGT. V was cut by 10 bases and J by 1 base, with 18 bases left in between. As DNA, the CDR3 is TGTGCCACCTCATGGCTGTCCAGCGGCACAGATACGCAGTATTTT. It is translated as CATSWLSSGTDTQYF.

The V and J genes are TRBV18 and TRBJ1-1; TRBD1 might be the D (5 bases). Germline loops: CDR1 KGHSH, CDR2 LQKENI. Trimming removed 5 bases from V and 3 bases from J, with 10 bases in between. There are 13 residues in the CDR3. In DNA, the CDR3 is TGTGCCAGCTCAGGTAGCAGGGACACTGAAGCTTTCTTT. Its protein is CASSGSRDTEAFF.

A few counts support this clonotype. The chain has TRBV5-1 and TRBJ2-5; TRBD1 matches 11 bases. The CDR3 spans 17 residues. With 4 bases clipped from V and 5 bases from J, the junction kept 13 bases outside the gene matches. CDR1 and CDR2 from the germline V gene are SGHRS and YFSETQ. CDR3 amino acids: CASSTGQGAFRMETQYF. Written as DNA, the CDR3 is TGCGCCAGCAGCACCGGACAGGGGGCTTTCCGGATGGAGACCCAGTACTTC.

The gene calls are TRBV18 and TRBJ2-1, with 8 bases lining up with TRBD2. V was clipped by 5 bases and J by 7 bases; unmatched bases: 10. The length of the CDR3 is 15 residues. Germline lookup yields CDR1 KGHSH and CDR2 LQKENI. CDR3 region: CASSSLGLAGNEQFF. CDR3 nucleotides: TGTGCCAGCTCATCGCTCGGACTAGCAGGGAATGAGCAGTTCTTC.

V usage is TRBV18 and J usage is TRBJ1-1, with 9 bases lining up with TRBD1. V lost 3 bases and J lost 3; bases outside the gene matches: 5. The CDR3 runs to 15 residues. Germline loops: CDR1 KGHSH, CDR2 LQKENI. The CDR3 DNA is TGTGCCAGCTCACCGGACAGGGGAGGATACACTGAAGCTTTCTTT. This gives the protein CASSPDRGGYTEAFF.

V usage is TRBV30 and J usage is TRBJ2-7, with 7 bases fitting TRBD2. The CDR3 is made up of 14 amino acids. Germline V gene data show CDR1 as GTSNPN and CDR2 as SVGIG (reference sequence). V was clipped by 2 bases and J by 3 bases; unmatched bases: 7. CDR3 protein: CAWSPLAESYEQYF. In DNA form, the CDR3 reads TGTGCCTGGAGTCCCCTAGCGGAGAGCTACGAGCAGTACTTC.

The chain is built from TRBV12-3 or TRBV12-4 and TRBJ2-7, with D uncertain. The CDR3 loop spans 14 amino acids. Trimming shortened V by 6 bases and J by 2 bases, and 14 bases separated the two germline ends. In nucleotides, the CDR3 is TGTGCCAGCAGGATGAATGGGAATACCTACGAGCAGTACTTC. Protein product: CASRMNGNTYEQYF.

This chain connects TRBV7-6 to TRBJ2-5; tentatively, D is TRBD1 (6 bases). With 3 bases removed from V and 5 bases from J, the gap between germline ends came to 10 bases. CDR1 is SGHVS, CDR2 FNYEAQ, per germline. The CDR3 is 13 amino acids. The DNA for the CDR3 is TGTGCCAGCAGCTTTTCAGACAGGGAGACCCAGTACTTC. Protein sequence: CASSFSDRETQYF.

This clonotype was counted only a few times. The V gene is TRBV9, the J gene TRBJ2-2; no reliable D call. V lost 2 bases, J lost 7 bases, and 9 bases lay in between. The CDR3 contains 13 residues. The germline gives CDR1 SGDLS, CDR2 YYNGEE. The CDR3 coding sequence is TGTGCCAGCAGCGTTAGGTTCAGCGGGGAGCTGTTTTTT. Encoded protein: CASSVRFSGELFF.

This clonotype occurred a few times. The chain's CDR3 is CASSYLPIAGSPHEQFF. DNA of the CDR3: TGTGCCAGCAGTTACCTACCTATAGCGGGGAGTCCGCATGAGCAGTTCTTC. V usage is TRBV6-5 and J usage is TRBJ2-1; 8 bases align to TRBD2. The germline gives CDR1 MNHEY, CDR2 SVGAGI. CDR3 size: 17 residues. V gave up 2 bases and J gave up 8 bases; unmatched junction bases: 14.